This T cell receptor beta chain was sequenced in a study of graft-versus-host responses after intestinal transplantation. Whole-study context: Grafts were multivisceral, liver-intestinal, or isolated intestinal. The study gave all recipients anti-thymocyte globulin induction, then tacrolimus and steroids for two to three years. Findings and caveats of the study: Investigators detected GvH clones in recipient marrow, with some emerging earlier in ileum or blood.

TCRdb's copy holds only in-frame clones and misses some; the assay was immunoSEQ multiplex PCR. The sample lists 15,000 to 20,000 clones, about 38% occurring once. J gave up 7 bases and V 5 bases, and 11 bases lay outside the gene matches. The length of the CDR3 is 16 residues. Germline values: CDR1 LGHNA, CDR2 YNFKEQ. This clonotype was obtained from a human patient who received an intestinal transplant. The chain has TRBV4-2 and TRBJ1-6, with 7 bases fitting TRBD1. Sequenced material: alloreactive CD4+ T cells from a mixed lymphocyte reaction culture, taken before intestinal transplant. Indicated subset: CFSE-low proliferating T cells sorted from approximately 6-day pre-transplant mixed lymphocyte reaction (GvH or HvG direction). CDR3: CASSVRSGQFNSPLHF. The CDR3 nucleotides read TGTGCCAGCAGCGTTCGTTCGGGACAGTTCAATTCACCCCTCCACTTT.